This T cell receptor (beta chain) was identified during a study of control samples from healthy donors and cancer patients. Assay: immunoSEQ multiplex PCR; the TCRdb copy retains only in-frame clones and omits some. The sample records fewer than 100,000 clones, 70% to 90% being singletons. This clone appeared once. The CDR3 spans 16 residues. Trimming took 0 bases from V and 5 from J, leaving 14 bases between them. Germline loops: CDR1 LGHNA, CDR2 YNFKEQ. This TCR derives from a woman aged 50 to 65 in good health. Sequenced input: blood. This sequence joins TRBV4-2 and TRBJ2-1; unclear D gene. The CDR3 DNA reads TGTGCCAGCAGCCAAGATCATACACCTGGGGACAATGAGCAGTTCTTC. It encodes CASSQDHTPGDNEQFF.